This T cell receptor beta chain emerged from a study of T cell repertoires in cytomegalovirus infection. Study at large: TCR beta signatures that were public indicated CMV infection and matching HLA type.

MiXCR, applied by TCRdb to the reads, yields one record per CDR3 protein. Of approximately 350,000 distinct CDR3 sequences in the sample, roughly 34% are singletons; the top ten hold 13%. Germline lookup yields CDR1 SGHTA and CDR2 FQGNSA. V lost 5 bases, J lost 2 bases, and 19 bases lay in between. The CDR3 sequence is 16 residues long. This clonotype has more than one count but fewer than ten. Its specificity is not known. This clonotype originated in a human donor in good health (CMV status not recorded). Some clones in this sample may be carry-over from other donors' samples. The V call is TRBV7-2, the J call TRBJ2-7, with D maybe TRBD2 (7 bases). The sequencing here drew on cultured PBMCs, taken from culture after CMV antigen stimulation. CDR3 region: CASSRGPGGTTYEQYF. Written as DNA, the CDR3 is TGTGCCAGCAGCCGGGGTCCGGGGGGCACAACCTACGAGCAGTACTTC.